A selection of T cell receptor beta chains follows, all from one sample in a study of blood T cell repertoires in COVID-19. TCRdb's copy holds only in-frame clones and misses some; the assay was immunoSEQ multiplex PCR. The table lists hundreds of thousands of clones, around four fifths of them singletons. Sequencing was carried out using peripheral blood. The receptors were gathered from a woman of 80 years or more with active or convalescent COVID-19. Both conserved end residues are part of each CDR3. D genes are given only for firm matches. Clone size is stated in some rows and not others, as once, few, many or a class when expanded.

clone_size d_call j_call v_call cdr3_nt cdr3_aa
NA NA TRBJ2-5 TRBV19 TGTGCCAGTAGTATGGGGCTACCGGAGACCCAGTACTTC CASSMGLPETQYF
few TRBD2 TRBJ2-1 TRBV6-6 TGTGCCAGCAATGGACTAGCGGGCCCCAATGAGCAGTTCTTC CASNGLAGPNEQFF
NA TRBD2 TRBJ2-2 TRBV7-9 TGTGCCAGCAGCCCGCCCACTAGCGTTGGCACCGGGGAGCTGTTTTTT CASSPPTSVGTGELFF
NA TRBD2 TRBJ2-1 TRBV9 TGTGCCAGCAGCGTAGGGTCTAGCGGATACAATGAGCAGTTCTTC CASSVGSSGYNEQFF
NA TRBD2 TRBJ2-7 TRBV3-1/TRBV3-2 TGTGCCAGCAGCCTGAGACGAGCGGGAGGGCCCAACGAGCAGTACTTC CASSLRRAGGPNEQYF
NA NA TRBJ2-7 TRBV2 TGTGCCAGCAGGGGCCCGACCTCAAGCTCCTACGAGCAGTACTTC CASRGPTSSSYEQYF
NA NA TRBJ1-1 TRBV7-9 TGTGCCAGCAGCTTGGGAGGGGAAGCTTTCTTT CASSLGGEAFF
once NA TRBJ2-1 TRBV5-6 TGTGCCAGCAGCTTGGGTGGTGGCAGGGTTAATGAGCAGTTCTTC CASSLGGGRVNEQFF
NA TRBD1 TRBJ1-2 TRBV5-4 TGTGCCAGCAGCGCAAAACAGGGGATGAAATATGGCTACACCTTC CASSAKQGMKYGYTF
NA TRBD2 TRBJ2-5 TRBV5-8 TGTGCCAGCAGCTTAGCCTTGTCAAGCGGGGGCCAAGAGACCCAGTACTTC CASSLALSSGGQETQYF
NA TRBD1 TRBJ1-3 TRBV18 TGTGCCAGCTCACCTGGGACAGACTCTGGAAACACCATATATTTT CASSPGTDSGNTIYF
NA NA TRBJ1-5 TRBV30 TGTGCCTGGAGTCAAGGGGGGGGCAGGGATCAGCCCCAGCATTTT CAWSQGGGRDQPQHF
NA NA TRBJ1-1 TRBV28 TGTGCCAGCAGTTCTCCGCCGGGGAACACTGAAGCTTTCTTT CASSSPPGNTEAFF
NA TRBD2 TRBJ2-5 TRBV6-2/TRBV6-3 TGTGCCAGCAGTTACCCCGGACTAGCGGGAAGAGAGACCCAGTACTTC CASSYPGLAGRETQYF
NA NA TRBJ1-1 TRBV5-1 TGCGCCAGCAGCTCCTCCGGGGTGGACACTGAAGCTTTCTTT CASSSSGVDTEAFF
NA NA TRBJ2-2 TRBV30 TGTGCCTGGAAGGTACAGACACTCACCGGGGAGCTGTTTTTT CAWKVQTLTGELFF
NA NA TRBJ1-5 TRBV5-1 TGCGCCAGCAGCTTGGATACAGGGAACAATCAGCCCCAGCATTTT CASSLDTGNNQPQHF
NA NA TRBJ2-5 TRBV5-1 TGCGCCAGCAGCTTGTTACAGGGAGCAGGCGAGACCCAGTACTTC CASSLLQGAGETQYF
once TRBD1 TRBJ1-6 TRBV5-8 TGTGCCAGCAGCACCCGGACAGGGAGGTGGAGTTCACCCCTCCACTTT CASSTRTGRWSSPLHF
NA NA TRBJ2-1 TRBV6-5 TGTGCCAGCGAGTCACGCAATGAGCAGTTCTTC CASESRNEQFF
once NA TRBJ2-2 TRBV10-3 TGTGCCATCAGTGAAACGGGAAACACCGGGGAGCTGTTTTTT CAISETGNTGELFF
NA NA TRBJ2-5 TRBV27 TGTGCCAGCAGTTCGCCCGGGAAGGGCCAAGAGACCCAGTACTTC CASSSPGKGQETQYF
NA TRBD2 TRBJ2-3 TRBV7-9 TGTGCCAGCAGCCCCCAGGGGCTAGCGGGGAGCACAGATACGCAGTATTTT CASSPQGLAGSTDTQYF
NA NA TRBJ1-3 TRBV7-2 TGTGCCAGCAGCTTAGGGGGAGCTGGAAACACCATATATTTT CASSLGGAGNTIYF
NA NA TRBJ1-3 TRBV25-1 TGTGCCAGCAGTGAATCCGTTAGCTCTGGAAACACCATATATTTT CASSESVSSGNTIYF
NA TRBD2 TRBJ2-2 TRBV7-2 TGTGCCAGCAGCCGTCTCGGGACTAGCGGTGGCGGGGAGCTGTTTTTT CASSRLGTSGGGELFF
NA TRBD2 TRBJ2-3 TRBV2 TGTGCCAGCAGTGTTGGGCTAGCGGGGGGTTGGGATACGCAGTATTTT CASSVGLAGGWDTQYF
NA TRBD2 TRBJ2-1 TRBV5-4 TGTGCCAGCAGCAGGGGACTAGCGGGAGATTACAATGAGCAGTTCTTC CASSRGLAGDYNEQFF
NA NA TRBJ1-5 TRBV10-3 TGTGCCATCGGTCAGGGGACTAGCAATCAGCCCCAGCATTTT CAIGQGTSNQPQHF
NA NA TRBJ2-7 TRBV6-4 TGTGCCAGCAGCGCCGACATATACTCCTACGAGCAGTACTTC CASSADIYSYEQYF
NA NA TRBJ2-5 TRBV7-8 TGTGCCAGCAGCCTGGGACTGCAAGAGACCCAGTACTTC CASSLGLQETQYF
NA NA TRBJ1-6 TRBV5-4 TGTGCCAGCAGCACCGGCGGACATGGTTCACCCCTCCACTTT CASSTGGHGSPLHF
few TRBD1 TRBJ2-1 TRBV3-1/TRBV3-2 TGCTGGGGACAGGGGTGGCTTAGCTCCTACAATGAGCAGTTCTTC CWGQGWLSSYNEQFF
NA TRBD2 TRBJ2-1 TRBV6-4 TGTGCCAGCAGTGTACTAGCGGGGATTAACAATGAGCAGTTCTTC CASSVLAGINNEQFF
NA TRBD1 TRBJ1-5 TRBV10-3 TGTGCCACCCGGACAGGGGGCGGGCCCAATCAGCCCCAGCATTTT CATRTGGGPNQPQHF
NA TRBD1 TRBJ1-1 TRBV13 TGTGCCACGGGACAGACGAGGGGCACTGAAGCTTTCTTT CATGQTRGTEAFF
NA TRBD2 TRBJ2-7 TRBV11-3 TGTGCCAGCAGCGCTAGCGGGAGGATCACCGAGCAGTACTTC CASSASGRITEQYF
NA NA TRBJ2-5 TRBV11-3 TGTGCCAGCAGCTTAGACAGGGTGGAGACCCAGTACTTC CASSLDRVETQYF
NA TRBD2 TRBJ2-7 TRBV4-2 TGTGCCAGCAGCCAAGATGGGACTAGCGGGGGGACCTACGAGCAGTACTTC CASSQDGTSGGTYEQYF
NA TRBD2 TRBJ2-2 TRBV9 TGTGCCAGCAGCGTAGAACTAGCGGGACCACCGAACACCGGGGAGCTGTTTTTT CASSVELAGPPNTGELFF
NA NA TRBJ1-5 TRBV19 TGTGCCAGTAGTTTTAACCCTTCGGGCAATCAGCCCCAGCATTTT CASSFNPSGNQPQHF
few TRBD1 TRBJ2-2 TRBV6-5 TGTGCCAGCAGAACAGGGGGCCCCGGGGAGCTGTTTTTT CASRTGGPGELFF
NA TRBD2 TRBJ2-1 TRBV5-4 TGTGCCAGTAGCCCGGGGGGGAGTAATGAGCAGTTCTTC CASSPGGSNEQFF
NA TRBD1 TRBJ2-7 TRBV11-2 TGTGCCAGCAGCTTTTCCGGGACAGGAAGGGCCTACGAGCAGTACTTC CASSFSGTGRAYEQYF
NA TRBD2 TRBJ2-1 TRBV6-5 TGTGCCAGCAGGATCACTAGCGGGATTCACAATGAGCAGTTCTTC CASRITSGIHNEQFF
NA NA TRBJ2-6 TRBV28 TGTGCCAGCAGTACCCCTTCGGTACCTGGGGCCAACGTCCTGACTTTC CASSTPSVPGANVLTF
NA NA TRBJ1-2 TRBV7-6 TGTGCCAGCAGCCCTGACAGAAATGGCTACACCTTC CASSPDRNGYTF
NA NA TRBJ1-2 TRBV27 TGTGCCAGCAGTAAGGGGCAATGGGACTATGGCTACACCTTC CASSKGQWDYGYTF
NA NA TRBJ1-5 TRBV19 TGTGCCACCCCGGGGGAGCAATGCAATCAGCCCCAGCATTTT CATPGEQCNQPQHF
NA NA TRBJ2-7 TRBV27 TGTGCCAGCAGTTCCTCCCGGGTAGCTCCCCGCGGCGAGCAGTACTTC CASSSSRVAPRGEQYF
NA NA TRBJ1-5 TRBV7-2 TGTGCCAGCAGCCCAAGCCCCCTTTGGCCCCAGCATTTT CASSPSPLWPQHF
once TRBD1 TRBJ2-7 TRBV5-1 TGCGCCAGCAGCACGGGACAGGCAATATACTCCTACGAGCAGTACTTC CASSTGQAIYSYEQYF
NA NA TRBJ1-4 TRBV27 TGTGCCAGCAGGCTACAGGGAGCAACTAATGAAAAACTGTTTTTT CASRLQGATNEKLFF
NA TRBD1 TRBJ1-2 TRBV3-1/TRBV3-2 TGTGCCAGCAGCCAAGGGGGACAGCGAGCTTGGTATGGCTACACCTTC CASSQGGQRAWYGYTF
NA TRBD2 TRBJ2-5 TRBV7-9 TGTGCCAGCAGCCCCCCAAGGGCTAGCGGCCAAGAGACCCAGTACTTC CASSPPRASGQETQYF
NA TRBD2 TRBJ2-3 TRBV19 TGTGCCAGCAAACTAGCGGGGACAGATACGCAGTATTTT CASKLAGTDTQYF
NA TRBD1 TRBJ2-7 TRBV7-2 TGTGCCAGCAGCTTAGTCCAGGGGGCTTACGAGCAGTACTTC CASSLVQGAYEQYF
NA TRBD2 TRBJ2-1 TRBV7-3 TGTGCCAGCAGCCTCCGGGAGGGCTCCCTCAATGAGCAGTTCTTC CASSLREGSLNEQFF
NA TRBD2 TRBJ2-5 TRBV14 TGTGCCAGCAGCCAAGAGCGAGAGTCAGGGCGGGAGGAGACCCAGTACTTC CASSQERESGREETQYF